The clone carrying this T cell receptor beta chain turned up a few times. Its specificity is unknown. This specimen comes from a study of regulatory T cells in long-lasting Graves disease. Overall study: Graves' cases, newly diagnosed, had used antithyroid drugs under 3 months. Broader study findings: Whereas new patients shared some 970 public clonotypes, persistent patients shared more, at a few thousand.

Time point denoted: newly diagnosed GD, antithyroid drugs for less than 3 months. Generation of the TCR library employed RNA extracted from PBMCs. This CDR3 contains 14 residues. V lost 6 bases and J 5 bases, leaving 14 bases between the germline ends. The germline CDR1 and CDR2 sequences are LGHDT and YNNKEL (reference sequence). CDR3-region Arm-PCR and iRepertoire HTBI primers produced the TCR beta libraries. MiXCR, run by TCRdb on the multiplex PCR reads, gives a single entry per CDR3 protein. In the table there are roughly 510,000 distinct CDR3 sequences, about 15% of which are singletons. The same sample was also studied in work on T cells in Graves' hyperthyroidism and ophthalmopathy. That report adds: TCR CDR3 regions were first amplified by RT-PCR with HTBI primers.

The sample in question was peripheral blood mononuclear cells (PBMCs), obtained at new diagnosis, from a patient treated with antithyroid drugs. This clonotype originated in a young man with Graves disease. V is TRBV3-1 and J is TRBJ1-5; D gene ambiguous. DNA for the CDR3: TGTGCCAGCAGTGTCCGGGGTCCCTATCAGCCCCAGCATTTT. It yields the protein CASSVRGPYQPQHF. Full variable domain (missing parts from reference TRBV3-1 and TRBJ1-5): DTAVSQTPKYLVTQMGNDKSIKCEQNLGHDTMYWYKQDSKKFLKIMFSYNNKELIINETVPNRFSPKSPDKAHLNLHINSLELGDSAVYFCASSVRGPYQPQHFGDGTRLSIL.